This T cell receptor (beta chain) was observed in a study of post-analysis software for immune sequencing data. About the study: Patients with relapsing-remitting, secondary progressive and progressive-relapsing multiple sclerosis courses were all represented. Study observations and caveats: F measure clustering grouped samples strongly by preparation batch. Four or five TRBV segments were more frequent in patients than controls; TRBV5-6, TRBV5-1 and TRBV20-1 belonged to this group. Compared with controls, patients showed significantly lower normalized Chao1 diversity.

The TCR beta cDNA libraries carried unique molecular identifiers. TCRdb recomputed calls from the PCR reads with MiXCR, one row per CDR3 protein. The table shows roughly 730,000 distinct CDR3 sequences, with roughly 27% occurring only once. This clonotype was recorded a few times. Its target is unknown. V shed 4 bases and J 4 bases; nucleotides not matched to a gene: 8. The CDR3 covers 16 residues. Germline CDR1 SEHNR, CDR2 FQNEAQ (reference sequence). The chain has TRBV7-9 and TRBJ1-2; 11 nucleotides agree with TRBD1. The sequence was collected from a girl aged 10-17 years with multiple sclerosis. The sequencing sample was made of blood. CDR3 sequence (DNA): TGTGCCAGCAGCTCGGGACAGGGGGTGATAGGCTATGGCTACACCTTC. Its protein product is CASSSGQGVIGYGYTF.